The 17 T cell receptor beta chains presented below share a single source sample, sequenced in a study of identical twins. TCRdb reanalysed the 5' RACE reads using MiXCR and keeps one entry per CDR3 protein. The table lists roughly 720,000 distinct CDR3 sequences, about 18% of them singletons, with 10% to 15% in the top ten. The data also belong to a second study, concerning T cells expressing NK-cell markers.

The sample consisted of PBMCs. Receptor source: a woman under 30 in good health.

In this sample, this clonotype turned up a few times. The chain joins TRBV9 to TRBJ1-5, with TRBD1 matching 10 bases. This CDR3 region has 17 residues. After removal of 0 bases from V and 5 bases from J, the junction contained 8 bases not matched to a gene. Germline loops: CDR1 SGDLS, CDR2 YYNGEE. The chain's CDR3 is CASSVENGTGEDQPQHF. Here the CDR3 DNA reads TGTGCCAGCAGCGTAGAGAACGGGACAGGGGAGGATCAGCCCCAGCATTTT.

The CDR3 DNA is TGCGCCAGCAGCCAAGATTTGACAGGAGGTACTAGCAATGAGCAGTTCTTC. Amino acid sequence: CASSQDLTGGTSNEQFF. The chain employs TRBV4-3 and TRBJ2-1; tentative D call: TRBD1 (6 bases). V dropped 0 bases and J dropped 6 bases, with 18 bases sitting between them. CDR1 and CDR2 (germline): LGHNA, YSLEER. The CDR3 sequence is 17 residues long.

The chain joins TRBV29-1 to TRBJ2-1; 11 bases are a match to TRBD2. CDR3 length equals 16 residues. Germline V gene lookup returns CDR1 SQVTM and CDR2 ANQGSEA. V shed 4 bases, J shed 4 bases, and the junction held 9 bases outside the gene matches. CDR3 sequence reads: CSVALASGGSYNEQFF. The CDR3 DNA sequence: TGCAGCGTTGCCCTGGCTAGCGGGGGGAGTTACAATGAGCAGTTCTTC.

This clonotype was counted only a few times. This chain joins TRBV24-1 and TRBJ2-1; the match to TRBD2 covers 11 bases. Germline lookup yields CDR1 KGHDR and CDR2 SFDVKD. There are 18 residues in the CDR3. Unmatched junction bases numbered 6, after V lost 3 bases and J lost 0 bases. The CDR3 loop reads CATSDRASGGSSYNEQFF. Written as DNA, the CDR3 is TGTGCCACCAGTGATAGAGCTAGCGGGGGGAGCTCCTACAATGAGCAGTTCTTC.

The chain uses TRBV12-3 or TRBV12-4 and TRBJ2-7; TRBD1 aligns across 7 bases. After removal of 6 bases from V and 4 bases from J, the junction contained 15 bases not matched to a gene. CDR3 length: 16 residues. The CDR3 sequence: CASSNYAGTVAYEQYF. The CDR3 DNA reads as TGTGCCAGCAGCAACTACGCCGGGACAGTAGCTTACGAGCAGTACTTC.

This clonotype was seen repeatedly, ten times or more. This chain joins TRBV12-3 or TRBV12-4 and TRBJ2-1, with D perhaps being TRBD1 or TRBD2 (7 bases each). With 6 bases removed from V and 8 bases from J, the gap between germline ends came to 17 bases. This CDR3 region has 14 residues. CDR3 region: CASSLRGGGHEQFF. The CDR3 DNA sequence: TGTGCCAGCAGCCTACGGGGAGGGGGCCATGAGCAGTTCTTC.

The chain links TRBV20-1 to TRBJ1-1, with D possibly matching TRBD1 (5 bases). Looked up from germline, CDR1 is DFQATT and CDR2 is SNEGSKA (reference sequence). Trimming removed 3 bases from V and 1 base from J, with 9 bases in between. The CDR3 length is 13 residues. The CDR3 DNA reads TGCAGTGCTAGTGTCGGGGGGAACACTGAAGCTTTCTTT. This codes for CSASVGGNTEAFF.

The chain carries TRBV12-3 or TRBV12-4 and TRBJ2-7; D gene uncertain. CDR3 length: 14 amino acids. The ends were cut back, 0 bases at V and 0 bases at J, with 6 bases in the middle. The CDR3 sequence: CASSLAELSYEQYF. The CDR3 coding sequence is TGTGCCAGCAGTTTAGCGGAGCTCTCCTACGAGCAGTACTTC.

V gene TRBV7-2 combines with J gene TRBJ1-1; D unclear. Looked up from germline, CDR1 is SGHTA and CDR2 is FQGNSA. The CDR3 is made up of 14 amino acids. The V gene lost 2 bases and the J gene lost 0 bases, with 7 bases spanning the gap. CDR3 protein: CASSLRVVNTEAFF. The CDR3 region has the DNA TGTGCCAGCAGCTTAAGGGTTGTGAACACTGAAGCTTTCTTT.

The chain couples TRBV30 to TRBJ2-6; no firm D call. CDR3 length: 17 amino acids. The V gene's germline CDR1 is GTSNPN and CDR2 SVGIG (reference sequence). Trimming took 0 bases from V and 1 from J, leaving 13 bases between them. The CDR3 here is CAWSVPPGRSGANVLTF. In DNA form, the CDR3 reads TGTGCCTGGAGTGTACCCCCCGGCAGGTCTGGGGCCAACGTCCTGACTTTC.

The V gene is TRBV29-1, the J gene TRBJ2-3; D may be TRBD2 (5 bases). The germline V gene encodes CDR1 SQVTM and CDR2 ANQGSEA. The CDR3 loop spans 13 amino acids. Trimming removed 2 bases at V and 2 bases at J, with 8 bases between. The CDR3 region has the DNA TGCAGCGTTGAAAGAGGGTTCACAGATACGCAGTATTTT. Protein sequence: CSVERGFTDTQYF.

The chain couples TRBV5-5 to TRBJ2-2, with D maybe TRBD1 (5 bases). Trimming took 0 bases from V and 4 from J, leaving 10 bases between them. The CDR3 loop spans 15 amino acids. Germline CDR1 reads SGHKS; CDR2 reads YYEKEE (reference sequence). Here the CDR3 reads CASSLEGSSTGELFF. CDR3 DNA: TGTGCCAGCAGCTTGGAGGGGTCGAGCACCGGGGAGCTGTTTTTT.

There are many counts of this clonotype. The chain carries TRBV24-1 and TRBJ1-2; D is unclear. CDR1 and CDR2 (germline): KGHDR, SFDVKD. The CDR3 runs to 12 residues. Trimming left V 4 bases short and J 8 bases short, with 10 bases between. CDR3 in amino acids: CATSDEQNGYTF. CDR3 nucleotide sequence: TGTGCCACCAGTGACGAACAGAACGGCTACACCTTC.

The chain carries TRBV20-1 and TRBJ2-1; TRBD2 agrees at 7 bases. Germline V gene lookup returns CDR1 DFQATT and CDR2 SNEGSKA (reference sequence). The CDR3 has 14 amino acids. V trimming: 0 bases; J trimming: 9 bases; junction bases outside the gene matches: 8. The CDR3 bases are TGCAGTGCTAGAGATTGGGGACCGGGGGGTGAGCAGTTCTTC. Translating gives CSARDWGPGGEQFF.

Many counts were recorded for this clonotype. The chain uses TRBV5-6 and TRBJ2-5; D might be TRBD1 (5 bases). CDR1 is SGHDT, CDR2 YYEEEE, per germline. The CDR3 covers 15 residues. V lost 5 bases and J lost 2, with 16 bases in between. In DNA, the CDR3 is TGTGCCAGCAGATCTCAGGACATACTTCAAGAGACCCAGTACTTC. This gives the protein CASRSQDILQETQYF.

This clonotype was seen a handful of times. V and J are TRBV9 and TRBJ2-4; D is ambiguous. Between the trimmed V and J ends, which lost 2 bases and 1 base, there was a span of 13 bases. CDR1 is SGDLS, CDR2 YYNGEE, per germline. There are 16 residues in the CDR3. The CDR3 coding sequence is TGTGCCAGCAGCGTCGCCCCAACCCAGGCCAAAAACATTCAGTACTTC. Translation gives CASSVAPTQAKNIQYF. Variable domain in full (rest from reference TRBV9 and TRBJ2-4): DSGVTQTPKHLITATGQRVTLRCSPRSGDLSVYWYQQSLDQGLQFLIQYYNGEERAKGNILERFSAQQFPDLHSELNLSSLELGDSALYFCASSVAPTQAKNIQYFGAGTRLSVL.

This clonotype came up a few times. This chain joins TRBV5-6 and TRBJ1-1, with D perhaps matching TRBD1 (6 bases). The CDR3 length is 18 residues. The germline V gene encodes CDR1 SGHDT and CDR2 YYEEEE. V gave up 4 bases and J gave up 4 bases, with 26 bases separating them. CDR3 loop: CASSRRLGALTVTTEAFF. CDR3 nucleotide sequence: TGTGCCAGCAGCAGACGTTTGGGGGCCTTGACAGTTACCACTGAAGCTTTCTTT.